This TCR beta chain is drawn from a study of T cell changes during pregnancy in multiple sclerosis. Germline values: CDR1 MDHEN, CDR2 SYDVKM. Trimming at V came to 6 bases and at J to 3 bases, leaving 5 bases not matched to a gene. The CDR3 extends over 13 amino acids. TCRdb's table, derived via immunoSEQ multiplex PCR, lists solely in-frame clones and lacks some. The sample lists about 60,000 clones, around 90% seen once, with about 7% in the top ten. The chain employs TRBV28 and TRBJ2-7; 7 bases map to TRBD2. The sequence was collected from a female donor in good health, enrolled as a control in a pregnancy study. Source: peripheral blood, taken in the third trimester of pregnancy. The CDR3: CASRGGSHYEQYF. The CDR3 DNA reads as TGTGCCAGCAGGGGAGGGAGCCACTACGAGCAGTACTTC. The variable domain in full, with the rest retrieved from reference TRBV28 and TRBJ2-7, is DVKVTQSSRYLVKRTGEKVFLECVQDMDHENMFWYRQDPGLGLRLIYFSYDVKMKEKGDIPEGYSVSREKKERFSLILESASTNQTSMYLCASRGGSHYEQYFGPGTRLTVT.